A selection of T cell receptor beta chains follows, all from one sample in a study of glioma-infiltrating T cells. One entry per CDR3 protein, called by TCRdb with MiXCR from the multiplex PCR reads. There are roughly 190,000 distinct CDR3 sequences in the sample; approximately 30% occur only once, and 20% lies in the top ten. Specimen: glioma tissue, nonneoplastic brain tissue, or PBMCs (not recorded which). These receptors were collected from a human donor with low-grade glioma or glioblastoma, undergoing nonglioma brain surgery, or in good health (not recorded which). Both conserved end residues are part of each CDR3. D genes are given only for firm matches. A row's size may be missing; if present it is once, few, many or a size class.

D: -; size: many; V: TRBV4-1; J: TRBJ1-5; CDR3: CASSQEGRENQPQHF; DNA: TGCGCCAGCAGCCAAGAGGGCAGGGAGAATCAGCCCCAGCATTTT
D: -; size: -; V: TRBV7-2; J: TRBJ2-2; CDR3: CASSGYEGGNTGEMFF; DNA: TGTGCCAGCAGCGGCTATGAGGGAGGCAACACCGGGGAGATGTTTTTT
D: -; size: many; V: TRBV7-9; J: TRBJ2-1; CDR3: CASSLWTANEQFF; DNA: TGTGCCAGCAGCCTCTGGACTGCCAATGAGCAGTTCTTC
D: -; size: many; V: TRBV4-2; J: TRBJ2-7; CDR3: CASSQEVQHSYEQYF; DNA: TGTGCCAGCAGCCAAGAAGTTCAGCACTCCTACGAGCAGTACTTC
D: -; size: many; V: TRBV18; J: TRBJ1-5; CDR3: CASSQDPTHEPQHF; DNA: TGTGCCAGCTCACAGGACCCTACCCATGAGCCCCAGCATTTT
D: -; size: many; V: TRBV18; J: TRBJ1-1; CDR3: CASSPDTEAFF; DNA: TGTGCCAGCTCACCAGACACTGAAGCTTTCTTT
D: -; size: many; V: TRBV7-9; J: TRBJ1-5; CDR3: CASKGDSNQPQHF; DNA: TGTGCCAGCAAAGGCGATAGCAATCAGCCCCAGCATTTT
D: TRBD2; size: once; V: TRBV7-8; J: TRBJ2-3; CDR3: CASSLASGGSTDTQYF; DNA: TGTGCCAGCAGCTTAGCGAGCGGGGGAAGCACAGATACGCAGTATTTT
D: TRBD1; size: -; V: TRBV13; J: TRBJ2-7; CDR3: CASSLGQGETYEQYF; DNA: TGTGCCAGCAGCCTGGGACAGGGGGAAACCTACGAGCAGTACTTC
D: TRBD2; size: many; V: TRBV7-2; J: TRBJ2-3; CDR3: CASSLVGLAGSADTQYF; DNA: TGTGCCAGCAGCTTAGTGGGACTAGCGGGATCCGCAGATACGCAGTATTTT
D: -; size: many; V: TRBV6-8; J: TRBJ1-2; CDR3: CASSIRQYGYTF; DNA: TGTGCCAGCAGTATCCGACAGTATGGCTACACCTTC
D: TRBD2; size: many; V: TRBV20-1; J: TRBJ2-3; CDR3: CSARKASGPLQGTDTQYF; DNA: TGCAGTGCTAGAAAGGCTAGCGGGCCCCTTCAAGGCACAGATACGCAGTATTTT
D: TRBD2; size: many; V: TRBV29-1; J: TRBJ2-7; CDR3: CSVALAGGFTSYEQYF; DNA: TGCAGCGTTGCCCTAGCGGGAGGATTTACCTCCTACGAGCAGTACTTC
D: -; size: -; V: TRBV7-9; J: TRBJ2-3; CDR3: CASSPGARQSTQYF; DNA: TGTGCCAGCAGCCCTGGCGCGCGCCAGAGTACGCAGTATTTT
D: TRBD1; size: many; V: TRBV2; J: TRBJ2-7; CDR3: CARGERDRVSYEQYF; DNA: TGTGCCAGAGGGGAGAGGGACAGGGTGTCCTACGAGCAGTACTTC
D: -; size: few; V: TRBV12-5; J: TRBJ2-5; CDR3: CASGLEEETQYF; DNA: TGTGCTAGTGGTTTGGAGGAAGAGACCCAGTACTTC
D: TRBD1; size: many; V: TRBV6-4; J: TRBJ1-2; CDR3: CASSPDRSLGGYTF; DNA: TGTGCCAGCAGCCCGGACAGGTCGTTGGGAGGCTACACCTTC
D: -; size: -; V: TRBV29-1; J: TRBJ2-1; CDR3: CSVAFGGKIDEQFF; DNA: TGCAGCGTTGCTTTTGGCGGGAAGATAGATGAGCAGTTCTTC
D: -; size: -; V: TRBV25-1; J: TRBJ2-1; CDR3: CASSGTGSPSYNRQFF; DNA: TGTGCCAGCAGTGGAACAGGGTCACCTTCCTACAATCGGCAGTTCTTC
D: TRBD1; size: -; V: TRBV5-1; J: TRBJ2-1; CDR3: CASSLAGDSSYNEQFF; DNA: TGCGCCAGCAGCTTGGCCGGGGACAGCTCCTACAATGAGCAGTTCTTC
D: -; size: few; V: TRBV4-3; J: TRBJ1-3; CDR3: CASSQSVMTGSYSGNTIYF; DNA: TGCGCCAGCAGCCAATCGGTCATGACGGGTAGCTACTCTGGAAACACCATATATTTT
D: TRBD2; size: many; V: TRBV28; J: TRBJ2-1; CDR3: CASSASGRDYNEQFF; DNA: TGTGCCAGCAGCGCTAGCGGGAGAGATTACAATGAGCAGTTCTTC
D: -; size: -; V: TRBV20-1; J: TRBJ1-1; CDR3: CSAVTSGRAGNIQYFGAGPEAFF; DNA: -
D: -; size: few; V: TRBV5-1; J: TRBJ1-2; CDR3: CASSFGGEGGYTF; DNA: TGCGCCAGCAGCTTTGGTGGGGAGGGCGGCTACACCTTC
D: -; size: once; V: TRBV29-1; J: TRBJ1-3; CDR3: CSVEGGGVSGNTIYF; DNA: TGCAGCGTGGAGGGGGGGGGCGTCTCTGGAAACACCATATATTTT
D: TRBD2; size: -; V: TRBV5-4; J: TRBJ2-3; CDR3: CASSLDAGGPPDTHYF; DNA: TGTGCCAGCAGCTTGGATGCGGGAGGGCCGCCAGATACGCATTATTTT
D: -; size: many; V: TRBV28; J: TRBJ2-7; CDR3: CASSFFPKTSLRESSYEQYF; DNA: TGTGCCAGCAGTTTTTTCCCCAAAACTAGCCTTAGGGAGAGCTCCTACGAGCAGTACTTC
D: TRBD1; size: many; V: TRBV6-2/TRBV6-3; J: TRBJ1-2; CDR3: CASSYAGTGSGYTF; DNA: TGTGCCAGCAGTTACGCCGGGACAGGGAGTGGCTACACCTTC
D: TRBD2; size: -; V: TRBV4-1; J: TRBJ2-4; CDR3: CASSQATSGRDIQYF; DNA: TGCGCCAGCAGCCAGGCGACTAGCGGGAGGGACATTCAGTACTTC
D: TRBD2; size: few; V: TRBV10-3; J: TRBJ2-7; CDR3: CAISGGLLAGMKYEQYF; DNA: TGTGCCATCAGTGGGGGACTACTAGCGGGAATGAAGTACGAGCAGTACTTC
D: -; size: many; V: TRBV25-1; J: TRBJ2-5; CDR3: CASSEYIRGAGGTETQYF; DNA: TGTGCCAGCAGTGAATATATTCGGGGGGCAGGGGGCACAGAGACCCAGTACTTC